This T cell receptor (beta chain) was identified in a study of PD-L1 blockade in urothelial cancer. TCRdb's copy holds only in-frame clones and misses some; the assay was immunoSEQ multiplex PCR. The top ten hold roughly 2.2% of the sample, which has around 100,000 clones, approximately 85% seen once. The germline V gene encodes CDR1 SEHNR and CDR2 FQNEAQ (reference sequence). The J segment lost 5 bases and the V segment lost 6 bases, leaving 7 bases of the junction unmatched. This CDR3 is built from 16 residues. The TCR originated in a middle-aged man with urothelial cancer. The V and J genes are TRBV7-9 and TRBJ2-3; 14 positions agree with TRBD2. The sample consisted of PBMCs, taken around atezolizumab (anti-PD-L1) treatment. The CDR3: CASRLRLAGGLDTQYF. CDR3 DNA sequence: TGTGCCAGCAGACTCCGACTAGCGGGAGGGTTAGATACGCAGTATTTT.